Detailed here is one T cell receptor (beta chain). The antigen this receptor binds is unknown. There are no base qualities to consult, and no much larger clone falls within one base. The sample carries other DNA sequences with the same CDR3. One collaborating source in Seattle enrolled patients while the patients were actively infected and followed the patients over time throughout the course of disease. Each collaborating institution followed its own protocols to collect whole blood in K2EDTA tubes. For TCRbeta analysis, collaborators shipped samples as frozen whole blood, isolated PBMCs, or DNA extracted from either of those sample types. The data derive from a study of blood T cell repertoires in COVID-19 (dated by TCRdb to 2020 to 2021). About the study as a whole: Collaborator samples came from the United States, Italy and Spain and covered acute and convalescent phases of COVID-19. The prospective study material was composed of cDNA or gDNA derived from T cells, B-cell-depleted T cells, or PBMCs. The dataset comprised deeply sampled blood TCRbeta repertoires from subjects exposed to, actively infected with, or recovered from COVID-19. The repertoires were released in a freely available public database meant as a resource for research on the immune response to SARS-CoV-2. Samples were obtained from the ongoing ImmuneRACE study (first 160 participants) and from 950 to 1,500 subjects provided by 6 global collaborators. The sample metadata nearly always contained a de-identified subject ID, COVID-19 status, age in years and sex. Where available, HLA class I and class II types were taken from metadata supplied by the sample provider and were not determined by assay-based typing.

What the authors observed across the whole study: How much clinical and demographic metadata was included differed by source and by participant, and the metadata was provided uncurated.

A distance of 6 bases separates the germline ends of V and J, which lose 3 bases and 1 base respectively. The germline V gene (reference sequence) specifies GTSNPN as CDR1 and SVGIG as CDR2. Inclusive of the bounding cysteine and phenylalanine, the CDR3 is 13 residues long. Only the CDR3 part of the read is kept: 39 bases, read in frame from the first base. TCRbeta CDR3 regions were amplified from genomic DNA using the immunoSEQ Assay, a bias-controlled multiplex PCR. Per the authors' processing: Nucleated cell counts per sample were estimated from amplification of reference gene primers within the assay. Sequence reads were collapsed and filtered to measure the absolute abundance of every unique TCRbeta CDR3 rearrangement. For each sample, productive Simpson clonality was calculated as the square root of Simpson's diversity index across productive rearrangements. As stored in TCRdb, this immuneACCESS dataset retains in-frame rearrangements with V and J assigned. A fraction of the clones does not appear; measured against another copy, unresolved V genes explain less than half of the discrepancy, and the remainder lacks a known reason. The V and J calls and clone size are taken from that table; D and trimming were inferred from the DNA. The sample yields hundreds of thousands of clones; about 91% were counted once. The ten largest clones add up to around an eighth of the sample.

Recombination linked TRBV30 to TRBJ2-2; the D gene identity is not certain. Input material: peripheral blood. This TCR was sampled from a woman between 45 and 60 years old with COVID-19, enrolled during active disease. The CDR3 region: CAWSELNTGELFF. The DNA reads as follows: TGTGCCTGGAGCGAGCTGAACACCGGGGAGCTGTTTTTT.